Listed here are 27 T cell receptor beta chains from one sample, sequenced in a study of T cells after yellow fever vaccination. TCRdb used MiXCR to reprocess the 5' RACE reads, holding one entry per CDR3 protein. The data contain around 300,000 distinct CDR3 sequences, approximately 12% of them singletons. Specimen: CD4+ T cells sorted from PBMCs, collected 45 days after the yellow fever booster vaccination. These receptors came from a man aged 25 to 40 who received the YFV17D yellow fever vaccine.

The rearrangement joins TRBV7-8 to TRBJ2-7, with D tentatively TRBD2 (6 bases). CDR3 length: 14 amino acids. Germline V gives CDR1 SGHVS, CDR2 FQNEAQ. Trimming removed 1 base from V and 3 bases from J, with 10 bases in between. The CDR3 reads CASSLEFGGYEQYF. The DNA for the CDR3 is TGTGCCAGCAGCTTAGAATTCGGGGGCTACGAGCAGTACTTC.

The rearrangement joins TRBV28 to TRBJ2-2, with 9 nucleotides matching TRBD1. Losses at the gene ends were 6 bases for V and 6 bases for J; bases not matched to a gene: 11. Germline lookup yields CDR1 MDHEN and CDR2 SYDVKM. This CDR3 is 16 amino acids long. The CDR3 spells CASRGPGQGLSGELFF. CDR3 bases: TGTGCCAGCAGGGGACCGGGACAGGGTCTCTCCGGGGAGCTGTTTTTT. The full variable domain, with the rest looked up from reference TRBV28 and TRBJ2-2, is DVKVTQSSRYLVKRTGEKVFLECVQDMDHENMFWYRQDPGLGLRLIYFSYDVKMKEKGDIPEGYSVSREKKERFSLILESASTNQTSMYLCASRGPGQGLSGELFFGEGSRLTVL.

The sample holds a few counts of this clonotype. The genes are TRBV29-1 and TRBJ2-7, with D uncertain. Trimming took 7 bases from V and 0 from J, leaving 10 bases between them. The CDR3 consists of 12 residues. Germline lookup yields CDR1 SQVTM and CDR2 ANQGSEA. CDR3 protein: CSASKSSYEQYF. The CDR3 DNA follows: TGCAGCGCCTCTAAAAGCTCCTACGAGCAGTACTTC.

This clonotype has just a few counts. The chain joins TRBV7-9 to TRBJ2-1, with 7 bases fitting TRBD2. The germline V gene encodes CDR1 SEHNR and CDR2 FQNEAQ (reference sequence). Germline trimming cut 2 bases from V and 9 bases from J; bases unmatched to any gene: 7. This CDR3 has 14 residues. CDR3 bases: TGTGCCAGCAGCTTACGTGGGAGGGCCGCTGAGCAGTTCTTC. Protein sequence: CASSLRGRAAEQFF.

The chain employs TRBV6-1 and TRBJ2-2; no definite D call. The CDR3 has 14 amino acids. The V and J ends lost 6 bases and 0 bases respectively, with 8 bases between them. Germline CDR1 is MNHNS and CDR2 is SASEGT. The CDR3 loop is CASRFNTNTGELFF. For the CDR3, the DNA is TGTGCCAGCAGATTCAATACGAACACCGGGGAGCTGTTTTTT.

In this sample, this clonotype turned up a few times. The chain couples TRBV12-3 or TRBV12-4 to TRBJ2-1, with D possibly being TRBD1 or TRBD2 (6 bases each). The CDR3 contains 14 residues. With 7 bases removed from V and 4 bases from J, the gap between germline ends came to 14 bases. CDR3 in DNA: TGTGCCAGCAAAAGACTAGGGGGGTACAATGAGCAGTTCTTC. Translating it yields CASKRLGGYNEQFF.

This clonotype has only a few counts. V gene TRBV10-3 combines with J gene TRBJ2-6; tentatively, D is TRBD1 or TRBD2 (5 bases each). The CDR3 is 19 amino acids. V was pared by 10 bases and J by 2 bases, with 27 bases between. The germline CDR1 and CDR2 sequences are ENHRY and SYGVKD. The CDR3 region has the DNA TGTGCCACCCTAGGACGGGACGTCAAAATAGGCCCTGGGGCCAACGTCCTGACTTTC. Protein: CATLGRDVKIGPGANVLTF.

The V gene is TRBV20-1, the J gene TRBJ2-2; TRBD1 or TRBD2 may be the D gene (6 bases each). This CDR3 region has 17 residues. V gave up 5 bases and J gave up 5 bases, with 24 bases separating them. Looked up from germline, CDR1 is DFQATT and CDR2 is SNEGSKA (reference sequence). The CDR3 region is CSAPGQLSGVGTGELFF. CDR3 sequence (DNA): TGCAGTGCTCCCGGACAGCTTAGCGGCGTCGGGACCGGGGAGCTGTTTTTT.

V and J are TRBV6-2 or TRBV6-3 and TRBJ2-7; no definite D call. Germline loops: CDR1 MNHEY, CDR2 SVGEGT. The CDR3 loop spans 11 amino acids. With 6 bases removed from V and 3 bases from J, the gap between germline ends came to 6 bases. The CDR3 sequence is CASRWNYEQYF. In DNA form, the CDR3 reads TGTGCCAGCAGGTGGAACTACGAGCAGTACTTC.

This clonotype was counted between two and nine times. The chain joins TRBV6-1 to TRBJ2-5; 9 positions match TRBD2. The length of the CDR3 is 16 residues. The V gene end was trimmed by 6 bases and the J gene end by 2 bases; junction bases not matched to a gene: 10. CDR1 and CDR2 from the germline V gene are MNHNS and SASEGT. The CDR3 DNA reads TGTGCCAGCAGCCCATTCGGGACTAGCAGGCAAGAGACCCAGTACTTC. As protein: CASSPFGTSRQETQYF.

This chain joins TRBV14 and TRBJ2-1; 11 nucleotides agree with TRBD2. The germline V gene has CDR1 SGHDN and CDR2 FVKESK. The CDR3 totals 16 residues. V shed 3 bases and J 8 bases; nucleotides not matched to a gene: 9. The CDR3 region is CASSHDRLAGIDEQFF. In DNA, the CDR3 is TGTGCCAGCAGCCATGATAGACTAGCGGGAATAGATGAGCAGTTCTTC.

DNA for the CDR3: TGTGCCAGCTCTTTCCGGGACCAAAGTAAACAGTTCTTC. Its translation is CASSFRDQSKQFF. The chain joins TRBV6-2 or TRBV6-3 to TRBJ2-1; D is perhaps TRBD1 or TRBD2 (5 bases each). CDR3 length equals 13 residues. Germline lookup yields CDR1 MNHEY and CDR2 SVGEGT. V lost 8 bases, J lost 13 bases, and 21 bases lay in between.

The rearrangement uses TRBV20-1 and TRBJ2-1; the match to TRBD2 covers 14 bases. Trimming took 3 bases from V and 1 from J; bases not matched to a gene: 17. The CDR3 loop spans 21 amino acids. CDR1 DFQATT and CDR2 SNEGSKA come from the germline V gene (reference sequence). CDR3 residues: CSASLLLTSGRAGRSYNEQFF. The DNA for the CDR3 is TGCAGTGCTAGTCTCCTGTTGACTAGCGGGAGGGCCGGTAGGTCCTACAATGAGCAGTTCTTC.

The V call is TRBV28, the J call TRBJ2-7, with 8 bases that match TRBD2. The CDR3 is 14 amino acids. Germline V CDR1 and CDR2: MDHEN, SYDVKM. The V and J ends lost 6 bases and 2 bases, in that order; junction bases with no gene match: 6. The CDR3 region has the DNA TGTGCCAGCAGGACGGGGGGGTTGGCCTACGAGCAGTACTTC. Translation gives CASRTGGLAYEQYF.

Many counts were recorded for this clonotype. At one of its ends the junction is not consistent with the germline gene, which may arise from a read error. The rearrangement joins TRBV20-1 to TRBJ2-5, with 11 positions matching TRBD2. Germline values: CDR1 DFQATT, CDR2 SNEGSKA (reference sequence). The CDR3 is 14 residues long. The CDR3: CSARGLAGQETQYF. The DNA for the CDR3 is TGCAGTGCCAGAGGACTAGCGGGCCAAGAGACCCAGTACTTC.

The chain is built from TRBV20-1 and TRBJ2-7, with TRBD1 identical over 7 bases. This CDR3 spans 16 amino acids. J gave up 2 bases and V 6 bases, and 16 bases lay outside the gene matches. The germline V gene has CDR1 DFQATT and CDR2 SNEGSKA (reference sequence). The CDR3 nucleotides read TGCAGTGCGAGGGATCCCAGCACCGGGACAGCCTACGAGCAGTACTTC. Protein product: CSARDPSTGTAYEQYF.

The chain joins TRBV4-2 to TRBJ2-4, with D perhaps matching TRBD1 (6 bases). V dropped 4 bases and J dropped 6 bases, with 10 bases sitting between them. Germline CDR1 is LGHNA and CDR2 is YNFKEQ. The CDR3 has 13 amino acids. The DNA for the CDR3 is TGTGCCAGCAGCCCTCAACAGGGAAACATTCAGTACTTC. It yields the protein CASSPQQGNIQYF.

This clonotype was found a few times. CDR3 DNA: TGTGCCAGCAGCCCAACCTCGGTTGGGGAGCAGTACTTC. Translating gives CASSPTSVGEQYF. The J gene is TRBJ2-7, the V gene TRBV7-2; D is unclear. Germline V gene data show CDR1 as SGHTA and CDR2 as FQGNSA. V gave up 5 bases and J gave up 7 bases, with 15 bases separating them. The CDR3 extends over 13 amino acids.

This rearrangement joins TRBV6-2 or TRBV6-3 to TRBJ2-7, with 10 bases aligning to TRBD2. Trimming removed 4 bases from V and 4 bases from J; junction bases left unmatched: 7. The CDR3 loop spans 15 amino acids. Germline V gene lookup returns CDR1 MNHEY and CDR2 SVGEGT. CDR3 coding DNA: TGTGCCAGCAGTTTCCGTGGACTAGCGGTTTACGAGCAGTACTTC. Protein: CASSFRGLAVYEQYF.

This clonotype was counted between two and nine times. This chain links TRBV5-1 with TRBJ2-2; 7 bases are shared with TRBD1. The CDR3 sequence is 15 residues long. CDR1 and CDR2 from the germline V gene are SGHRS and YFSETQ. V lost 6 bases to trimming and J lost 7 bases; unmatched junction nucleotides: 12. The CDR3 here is CASNMVQGMSGELFF. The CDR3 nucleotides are TGCGCCAGCAACATGGTACAGGGGATGAGCGGGGAGCTGTTTTTT.

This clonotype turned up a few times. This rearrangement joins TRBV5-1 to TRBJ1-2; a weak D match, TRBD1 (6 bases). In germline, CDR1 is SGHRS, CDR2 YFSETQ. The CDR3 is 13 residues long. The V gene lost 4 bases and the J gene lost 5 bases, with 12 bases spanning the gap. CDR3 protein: CASSRDRTYGYTF. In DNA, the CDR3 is TGCGCCAGCAGCCGCGACAGGACATATGGCTACACCTTC.

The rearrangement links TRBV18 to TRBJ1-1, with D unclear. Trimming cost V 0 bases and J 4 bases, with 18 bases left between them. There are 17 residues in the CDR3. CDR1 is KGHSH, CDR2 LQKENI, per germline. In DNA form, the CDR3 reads TGTGCCAGCTCACCACCATACGGTTCCCATGGGGTCACTGAAGCTTTCTTT. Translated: CASSPPYGSHGVTEAFF.

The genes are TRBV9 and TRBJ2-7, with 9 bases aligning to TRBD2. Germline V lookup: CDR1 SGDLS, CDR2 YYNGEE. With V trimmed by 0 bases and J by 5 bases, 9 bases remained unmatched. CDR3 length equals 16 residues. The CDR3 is CASSVGNSGRSDEQYF. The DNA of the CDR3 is TGTGCCAGCAGCGTAGGTAATAGCGGGAGAAGCGACGAGCAGTACTTC.

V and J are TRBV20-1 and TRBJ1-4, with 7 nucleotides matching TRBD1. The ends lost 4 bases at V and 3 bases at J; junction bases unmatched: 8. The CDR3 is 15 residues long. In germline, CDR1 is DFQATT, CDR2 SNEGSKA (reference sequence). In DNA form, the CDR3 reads TGCAGTGCTAACCGAAACCAGGGGGCTAATGAAAAACTGTTTTTT. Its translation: CSANRNQGANEKLFF.

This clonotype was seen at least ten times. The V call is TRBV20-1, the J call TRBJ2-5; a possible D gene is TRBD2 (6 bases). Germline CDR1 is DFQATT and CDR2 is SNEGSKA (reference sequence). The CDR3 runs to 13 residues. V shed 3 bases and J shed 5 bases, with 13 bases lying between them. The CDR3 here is CSARGRSIETQYF. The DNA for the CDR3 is TGCAGTGCTAGGGGGAGGTCCATCGAGACCCAGTACTTC.

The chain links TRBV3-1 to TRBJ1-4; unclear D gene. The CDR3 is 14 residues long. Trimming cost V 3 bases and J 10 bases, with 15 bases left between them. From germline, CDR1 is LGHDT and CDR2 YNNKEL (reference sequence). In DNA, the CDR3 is TGTGCCAGCAGCCACTTCAAGGCCCCCCGAAAACTGTTTTTT. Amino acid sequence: CASSHFKAPRKLFF. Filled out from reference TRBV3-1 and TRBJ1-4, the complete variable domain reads DTAVSQTPKYLVTQMGNDKSIKCEQNLGHDTMYWYKQDSKKFLKIMFSYNNKELIINETVPNRFSPKSPDKAHLNLHINSLELGDSAVYFCASSHFKAPRKLFFGSGTQLSVL.

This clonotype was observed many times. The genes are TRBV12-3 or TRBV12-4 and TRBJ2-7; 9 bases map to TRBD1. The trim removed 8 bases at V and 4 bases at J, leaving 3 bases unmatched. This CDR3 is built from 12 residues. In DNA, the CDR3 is TGTGCCAGCTCCGGGACAGGGTACGAGCAGTACTTC. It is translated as CASSGTGYEQYF.